Below are 4 T cell receptor beta chains sequenced from a single sample in a study of shared clonotypes between healthy human individuals. Data came from immunoSEQ multiplex PCR; TCRdb stores just in-frame clones and leaves some out. Among about 1,900,000 clones, approximately 95% were seen once, and the ten largest hold 0.9% to 1.5%. Cells designated naive CD8 were CD45RO-negative and were positively selected for CCR7, with terminally differentiated effector memory CD45RA+ cells excluded. Sequenced material: naive CD8+ T cells sorted from blood. These receptors all stem from a man between 18 and 35 years old in good health.

This clone has more than one count but fewer than ten. The CDR3 sequence: CASSYNAGGYGYTF. The CDR3 DNA reads as TGTGCCAGCAGCTACAATGCGGGAGGTTATGGCTACACCTTC. The V gene is TRBV7-9, the J gene TRBJ1-2; D gene uncertain. This CDR3 spans 14 amino acids. CDR1 is SEHNR, CDR2 FQNEAQ, per germline (reference sequence). V was shortened by 4 bases and J by 5 bases, with 14 bases between the two germline ends.

CDR3 bases: TGTGCCAGCAGTGGGACAGGGCCCTATGGCTACACCTTC. Amino acids: CASSGTGPYGYTF. This chain connects TRBV27 to TRBJ1-2; 9 bases line up with TRBD1. Trimming cost V 5 bases and J 4 bases; bases outside gene matches: 2. The germline V gene encodes CDR1 MNHEY and CDR2 SMNVEV (reference sequence). This CDR3 region has 13 residues.

The chain has TRBV10-2 and TRBJ1-1, with D hard to call. Germline CDR1 reads WSHSY; CDR2 reads SAAADI. V was pared by 4 bases and J by 0 bases, with 9 bases between. This CDR3 spans 14 amino acids. In DNA form, the CDR3 reads TGCGCCAGCAGTGGCCCCGGATTGAACACTGAAGCTTTCTTT. It codes for CASSGPGLNTEAFF.

This clone was detected once. The chain recombines TRBV4-3 with TRBJ2-7; possibly TRBD1 or TRBD2 for D (6 bases each). Germline V gene data show CDR1 as LGHNA and CDR2 as YSLEER. V lost 1 base, J lost 1 base, and 17 bases lay in between. This CDR3 has 17 amino acids. The CDR3 DNA reads as TGCGCCAGCAGCCAAGTCTGGGGGGCCTGGGGATCCTACGAGCAGTACTTC. Residues: CASSQVWGAWGSYEQYF.